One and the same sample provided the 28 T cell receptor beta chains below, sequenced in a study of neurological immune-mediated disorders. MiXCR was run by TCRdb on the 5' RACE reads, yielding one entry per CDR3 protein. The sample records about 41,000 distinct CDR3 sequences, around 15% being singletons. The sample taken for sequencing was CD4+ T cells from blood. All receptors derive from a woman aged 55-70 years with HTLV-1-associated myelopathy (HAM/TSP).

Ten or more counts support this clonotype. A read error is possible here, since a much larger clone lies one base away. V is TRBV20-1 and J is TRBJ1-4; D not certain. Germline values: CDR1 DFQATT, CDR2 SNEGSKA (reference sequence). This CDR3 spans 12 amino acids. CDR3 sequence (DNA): TGCAGTACTAGACCCATGAATGAAAAACTGTTTTTT. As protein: CSTRPMNEKLFF.

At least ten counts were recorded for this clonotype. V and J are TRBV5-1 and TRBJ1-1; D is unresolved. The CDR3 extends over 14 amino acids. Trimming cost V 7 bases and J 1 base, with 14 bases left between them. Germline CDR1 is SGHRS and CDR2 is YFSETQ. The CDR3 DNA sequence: TGCGCCAGCGGATTCGGGGTAACGAACACTGAAGCTTTCTTT. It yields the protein CASGFGVTNTEAFF.

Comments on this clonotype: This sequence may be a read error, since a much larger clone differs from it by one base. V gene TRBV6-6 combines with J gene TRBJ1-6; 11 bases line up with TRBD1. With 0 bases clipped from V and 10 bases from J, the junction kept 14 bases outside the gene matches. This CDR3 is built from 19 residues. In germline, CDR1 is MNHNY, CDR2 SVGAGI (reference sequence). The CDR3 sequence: CASSYSIVRTDRGQSPLHF. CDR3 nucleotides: TGTGCCAGCAGTTACTCCATTGTTCGAACGGACAGGGGGCAGTCACCCCTCCACTTT.

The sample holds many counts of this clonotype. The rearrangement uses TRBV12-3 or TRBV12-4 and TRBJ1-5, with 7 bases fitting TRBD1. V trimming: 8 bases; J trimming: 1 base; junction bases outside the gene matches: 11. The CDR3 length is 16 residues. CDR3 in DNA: TGTGCCAGCGGTTGGGGAGGGGGCGAAAGCAATCAGCCCCAGCATTTT. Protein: CASGWGGGESNQPQHF.

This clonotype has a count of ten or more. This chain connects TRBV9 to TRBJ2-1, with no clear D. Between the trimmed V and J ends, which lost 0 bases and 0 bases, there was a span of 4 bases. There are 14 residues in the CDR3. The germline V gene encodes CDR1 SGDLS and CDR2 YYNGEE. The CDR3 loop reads CASSVELSYNEQFF. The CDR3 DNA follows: TGTGCCAGCAGCGTAGAGCTCTCCTACAATGAGCAGTTCTTC.

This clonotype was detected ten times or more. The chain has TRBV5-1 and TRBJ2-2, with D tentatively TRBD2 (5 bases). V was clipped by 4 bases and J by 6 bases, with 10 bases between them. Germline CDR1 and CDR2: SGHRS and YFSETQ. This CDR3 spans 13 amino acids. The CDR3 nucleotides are TGCGCCAGCAGCCTCCGGGGTGCCGGGGAGCTGTTTTTT. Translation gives CASSLRGAGELFF. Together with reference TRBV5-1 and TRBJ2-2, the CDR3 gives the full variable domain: KAGVTQTPRYLIKTRGQQVTLSCSPISGHRSVSWYQQTPGQGLQFLFEYFSETQRNKGNFPGRFSGRQFSNSRSEMNVSTLELGDSALYLCASSLRGAGELFFGEGSRLTVL.

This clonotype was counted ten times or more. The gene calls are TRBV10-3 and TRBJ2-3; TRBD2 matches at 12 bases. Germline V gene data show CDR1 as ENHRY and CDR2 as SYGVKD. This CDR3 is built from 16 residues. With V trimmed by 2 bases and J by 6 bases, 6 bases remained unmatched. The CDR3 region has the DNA TGTGCCATCAGTGAGGATACTAGCGGGGGGTCGGATACGCAGTATTTT. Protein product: CAISEDTSGGSDTQYF.

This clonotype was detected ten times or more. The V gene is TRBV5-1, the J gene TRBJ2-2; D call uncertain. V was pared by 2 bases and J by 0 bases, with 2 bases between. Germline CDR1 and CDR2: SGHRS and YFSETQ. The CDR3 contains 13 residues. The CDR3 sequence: CASSFANTGELFF. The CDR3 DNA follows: TGCGCCAGCAGCTTTGCGAACACCGGGGAGCTGTTTTTT.

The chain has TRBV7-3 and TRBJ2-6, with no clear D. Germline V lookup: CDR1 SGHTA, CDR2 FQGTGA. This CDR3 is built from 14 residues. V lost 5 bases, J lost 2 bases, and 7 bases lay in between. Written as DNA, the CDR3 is TGTGCCAGCAGCCCAAGGGCTGGGGCCAACGTCCTGACTTTC. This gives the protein CASSPRAGANVLTF.

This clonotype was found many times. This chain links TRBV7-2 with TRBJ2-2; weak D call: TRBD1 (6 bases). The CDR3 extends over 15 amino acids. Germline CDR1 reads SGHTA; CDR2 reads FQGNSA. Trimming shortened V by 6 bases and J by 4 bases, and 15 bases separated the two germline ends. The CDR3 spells CASSFGTPRTGELFF. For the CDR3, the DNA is TGTGCCAGCAGTTTCGGGACACCGCGCACCGGGGAGCTGTTTTTT.

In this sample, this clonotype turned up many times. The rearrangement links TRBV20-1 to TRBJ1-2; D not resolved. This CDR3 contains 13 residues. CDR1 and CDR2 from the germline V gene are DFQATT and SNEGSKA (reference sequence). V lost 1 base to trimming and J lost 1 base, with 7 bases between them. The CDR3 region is CSARAGRNYGYTF. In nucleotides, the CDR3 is TGCAGTGCTAGAGCCGGACGTAACTATGGCTACACCTTC.

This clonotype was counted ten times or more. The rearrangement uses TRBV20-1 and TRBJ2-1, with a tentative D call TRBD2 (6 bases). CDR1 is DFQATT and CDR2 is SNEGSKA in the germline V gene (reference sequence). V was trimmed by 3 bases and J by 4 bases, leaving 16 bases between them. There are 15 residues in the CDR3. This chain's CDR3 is CSASLRDQPYNEQFF. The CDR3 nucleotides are TGCAGTGCTAGTTTGCGGGACCAGCCTTACAATGAGCAGTTCTTC.

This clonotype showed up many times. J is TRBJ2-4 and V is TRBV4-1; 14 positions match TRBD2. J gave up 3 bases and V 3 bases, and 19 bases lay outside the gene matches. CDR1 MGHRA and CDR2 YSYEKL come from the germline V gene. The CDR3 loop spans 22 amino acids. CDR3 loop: CASSHSRGDPGLAGEGKNIQYF. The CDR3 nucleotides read TGCGCCAGCAGCCACTCCAGGGGAGATCCGGGACTAGCGGGGGAGGGCAAAAACATTCAGTACTTC.

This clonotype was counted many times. The CDR3 here is CSARGQGLTEAFF. The CDR3 nucleotides are TGCAGTGCTAGAGGACAGGGGTTAACTGAAGCTTTCTTT. The V call is TRBV20-1, the J call TRBJ1-1; 8 bases match TRBD1. The CDR3 is 13 amino acids. Germline-derived CDR1 and CDR2 are DFQATT and SNEGSKA (reference sequence). Trimming took 1 base from V and 5 from J; bases not matched to a gene: 3.

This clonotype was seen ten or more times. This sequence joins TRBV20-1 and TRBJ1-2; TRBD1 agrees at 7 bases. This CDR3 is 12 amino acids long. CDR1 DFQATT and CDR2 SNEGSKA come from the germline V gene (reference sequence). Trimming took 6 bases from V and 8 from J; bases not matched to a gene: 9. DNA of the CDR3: TGCAGTGCAGCAAACGGACAGGTGGGCTACACCTTC. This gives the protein CSAANGQVGYTF.

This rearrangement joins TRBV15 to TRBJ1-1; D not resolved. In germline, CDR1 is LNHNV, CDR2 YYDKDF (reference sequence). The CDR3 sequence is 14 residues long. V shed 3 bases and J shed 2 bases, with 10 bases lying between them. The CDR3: CATSRGRVNTEAFF. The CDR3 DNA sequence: TGTGCCACCAGCAGGGGGAGGGTAAACACTGAAGCTTTCTTT.

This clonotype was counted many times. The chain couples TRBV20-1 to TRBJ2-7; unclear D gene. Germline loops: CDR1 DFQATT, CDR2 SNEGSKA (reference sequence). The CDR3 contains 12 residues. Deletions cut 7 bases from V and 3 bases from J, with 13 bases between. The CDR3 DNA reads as TGCAGTGTCGTAACACCGAGCTACGAGCAGTACTTC. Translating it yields CSVVTPSYEQYF.

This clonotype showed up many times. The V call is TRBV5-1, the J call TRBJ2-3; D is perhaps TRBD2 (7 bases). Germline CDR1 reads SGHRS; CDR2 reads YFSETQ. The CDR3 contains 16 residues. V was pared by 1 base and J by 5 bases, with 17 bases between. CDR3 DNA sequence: TGCGCCAGCAGCTTGATAGTGGGGGGGCCAGGAGATACGCAGTATTTT. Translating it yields CASSLIVGGPGDTQYF.

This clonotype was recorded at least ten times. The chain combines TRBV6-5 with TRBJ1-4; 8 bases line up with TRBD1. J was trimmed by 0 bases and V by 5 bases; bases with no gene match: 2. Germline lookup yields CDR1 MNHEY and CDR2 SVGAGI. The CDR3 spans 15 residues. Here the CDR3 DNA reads TGTGCCAGCAGTAAGGGACAGGCAACTAATGAAAAACTGTTTTTT. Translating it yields CASSKGQATNEKLFF.

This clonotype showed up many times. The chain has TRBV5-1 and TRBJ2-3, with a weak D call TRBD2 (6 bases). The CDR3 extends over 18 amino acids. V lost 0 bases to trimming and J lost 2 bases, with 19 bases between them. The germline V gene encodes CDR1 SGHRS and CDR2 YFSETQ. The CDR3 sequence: CASSLGAGMRLYTDTQYF. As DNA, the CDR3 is TGCGCCAGCAGCTTGGGTGCGGGAATGAGGCTTTACACAGATACGCAGTATTTT.

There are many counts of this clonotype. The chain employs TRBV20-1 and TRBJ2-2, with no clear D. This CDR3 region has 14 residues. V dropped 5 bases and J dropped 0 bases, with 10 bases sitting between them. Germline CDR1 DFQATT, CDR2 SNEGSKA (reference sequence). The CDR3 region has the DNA TGCAGTGCTTCAGACGTCGCGAACACCGGGGAGCTGTTTTTT. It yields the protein CSASDVANTGELFF.

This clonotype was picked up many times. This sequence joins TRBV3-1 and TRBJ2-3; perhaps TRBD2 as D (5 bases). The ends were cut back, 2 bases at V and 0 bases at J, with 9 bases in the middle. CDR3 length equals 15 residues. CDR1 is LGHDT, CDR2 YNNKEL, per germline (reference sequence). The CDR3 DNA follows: TGTGCCAGCAGCCAAACTAGGACTAGCACAGATACGCAGTATTTT. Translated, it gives CASSQTRTSTDTQYF.

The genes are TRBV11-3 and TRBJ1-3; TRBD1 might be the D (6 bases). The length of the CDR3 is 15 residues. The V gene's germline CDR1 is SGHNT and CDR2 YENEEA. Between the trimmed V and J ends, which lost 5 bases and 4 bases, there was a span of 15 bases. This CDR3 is CASSADRDIGNTIYF. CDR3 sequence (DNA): TGTGCCAGCAGCGCAGACCGGGACATCGGAAACACCATATATTTT.

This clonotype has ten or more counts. This CDR3 reads CASPGQNIGYTF. In DNA form, the CDR3 reads TGTGCCAGTCCGGGACAGAATATTGGCTACACCTTC. V and J are TRBV6-1 and TRBJ1-2, with TRBD1 identical over 7 bases. Germline V gene lookup returns CDR1 MNHNS and CDR2 SASEGT. The CDR3 runs to 12 residues. V lost 9 bases to trimming and J lost 7 bases; unmatched junction nucleotides: 8.

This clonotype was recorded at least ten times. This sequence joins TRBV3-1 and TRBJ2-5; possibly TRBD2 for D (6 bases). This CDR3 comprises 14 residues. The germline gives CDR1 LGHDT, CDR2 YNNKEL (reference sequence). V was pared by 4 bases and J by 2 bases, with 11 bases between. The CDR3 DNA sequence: TGTGCCAGCAGCCGATGGGACTTTCAAGAGACCCAGTACTTC. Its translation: CASSRWDFQETQYF.

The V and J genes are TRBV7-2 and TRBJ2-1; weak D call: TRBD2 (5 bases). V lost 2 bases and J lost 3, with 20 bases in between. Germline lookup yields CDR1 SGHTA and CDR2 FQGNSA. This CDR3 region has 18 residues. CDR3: CASSLNRERIHYYNEQFF. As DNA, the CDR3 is TGTGCCAGCAGCTTAAACCGGGAAAGGATCCATTACTACAATGAGCAGTTCTTC.

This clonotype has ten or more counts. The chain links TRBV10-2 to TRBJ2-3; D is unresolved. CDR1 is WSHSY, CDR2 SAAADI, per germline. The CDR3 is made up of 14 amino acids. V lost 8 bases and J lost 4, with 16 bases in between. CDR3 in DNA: TGCGCCAGCGTTCCGGCTAGGTGGGCAGATACGCAGTATTTT. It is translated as CASVPARWADTQYF.

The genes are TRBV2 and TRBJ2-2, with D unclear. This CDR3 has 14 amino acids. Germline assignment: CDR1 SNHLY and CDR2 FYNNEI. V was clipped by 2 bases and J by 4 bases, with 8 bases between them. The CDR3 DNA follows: TGTGCCAGCAGTGAAAAGCACAGCACCGGGGAGCTGTTTTTT. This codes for CASSEKHSTGELFF.